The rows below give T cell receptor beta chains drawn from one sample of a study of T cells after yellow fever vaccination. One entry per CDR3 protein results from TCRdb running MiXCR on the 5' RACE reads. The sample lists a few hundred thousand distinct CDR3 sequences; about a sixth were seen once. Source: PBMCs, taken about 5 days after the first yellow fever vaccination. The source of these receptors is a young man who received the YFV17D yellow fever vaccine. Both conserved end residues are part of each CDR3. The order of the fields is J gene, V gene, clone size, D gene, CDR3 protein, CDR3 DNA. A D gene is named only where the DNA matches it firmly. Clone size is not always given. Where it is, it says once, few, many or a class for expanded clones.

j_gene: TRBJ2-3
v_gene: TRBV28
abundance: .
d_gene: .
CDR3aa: CASTRDRDTQYF
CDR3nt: TGTGCCAGCACTAGGGATCGGGATACGCAGTATTTT

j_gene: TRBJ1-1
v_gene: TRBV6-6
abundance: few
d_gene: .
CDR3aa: CASSRGPAGEAFF
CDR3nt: TGTGCCAGCAGTAGGGGCCCGGCCGGGGAAGCTTTCTTT

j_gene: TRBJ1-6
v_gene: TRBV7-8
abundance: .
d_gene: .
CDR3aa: CASSLNRRNSPLHF
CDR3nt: TGTGCCAGCAGCTTAAATCGAAGGAATTCACCCCTCCACTTT

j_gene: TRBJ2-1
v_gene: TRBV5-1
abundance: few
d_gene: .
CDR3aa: CASTSESSYNEQFF
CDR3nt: TGCGCCAGCACCTCCGAGAGCTCCTACAATGAGCAGTTCTTC

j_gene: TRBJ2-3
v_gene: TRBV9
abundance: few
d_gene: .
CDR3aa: CASSPVGGQGTDTQYF
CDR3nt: TGTGCCAGCAGCCCGGTTGGGGGGCAGGGCACAGATACGCAGTATTTT

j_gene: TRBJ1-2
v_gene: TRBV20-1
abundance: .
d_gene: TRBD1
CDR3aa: CSAGTEANYGYTF
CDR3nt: TGCAGTGCTGGGACAGAAGCTAACTATGGCTACACCTTC

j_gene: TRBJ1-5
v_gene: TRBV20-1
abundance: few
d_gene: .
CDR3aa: CSARPGAVNQPQHF
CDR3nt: TGCAGTGCTAGACCGGGGGCAGTCAATCAGCCCCAGCATTTT

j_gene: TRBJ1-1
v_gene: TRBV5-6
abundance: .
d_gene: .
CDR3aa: CASSPVGQGANTEALF
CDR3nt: .

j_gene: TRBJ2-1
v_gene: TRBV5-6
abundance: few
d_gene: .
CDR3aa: CASLRSSSYNEQFF
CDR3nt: TGTGCCAGCTTGCGGAGTAGCTCCTACAATGAGCAGTTCTTC

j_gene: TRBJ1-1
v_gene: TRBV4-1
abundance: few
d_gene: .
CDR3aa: CASSQDMRGRNTEAFF
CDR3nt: TGCGCCAGCAGCCAAGATATGAGGGGCCGGAACACTGAAGCTTTCTTT